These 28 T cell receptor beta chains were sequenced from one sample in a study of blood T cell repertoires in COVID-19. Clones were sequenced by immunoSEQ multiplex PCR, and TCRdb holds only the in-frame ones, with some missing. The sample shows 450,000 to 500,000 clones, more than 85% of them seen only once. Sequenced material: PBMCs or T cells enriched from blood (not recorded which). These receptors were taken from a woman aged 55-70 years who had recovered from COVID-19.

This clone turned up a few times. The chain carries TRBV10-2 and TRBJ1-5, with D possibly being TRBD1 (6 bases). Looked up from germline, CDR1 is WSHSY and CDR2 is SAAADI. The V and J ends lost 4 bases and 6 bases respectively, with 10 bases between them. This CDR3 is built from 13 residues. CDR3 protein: CASSAQGIQPQHF. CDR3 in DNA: TGCGCCAGCAGTGCCCAGGGGATTCAGCCCCAGCATTTT.

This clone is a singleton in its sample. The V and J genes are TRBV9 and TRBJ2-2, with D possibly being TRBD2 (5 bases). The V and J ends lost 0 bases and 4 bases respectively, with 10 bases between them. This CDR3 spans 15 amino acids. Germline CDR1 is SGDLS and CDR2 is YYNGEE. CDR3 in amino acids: CASSVAGLATGELFF. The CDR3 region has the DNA TGTGCCAGCAGCGTAGCGGGGTTGGCCACCGGGGAGCTGTTTTTT.

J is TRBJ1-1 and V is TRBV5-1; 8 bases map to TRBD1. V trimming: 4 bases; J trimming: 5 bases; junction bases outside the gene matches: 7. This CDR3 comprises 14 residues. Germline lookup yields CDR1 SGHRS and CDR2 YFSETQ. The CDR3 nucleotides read TGCGCCAGCAGCCCAACAAGGACAGGGACTGAAGCTTTCTTT. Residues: CASSPTRTGTEAFF.

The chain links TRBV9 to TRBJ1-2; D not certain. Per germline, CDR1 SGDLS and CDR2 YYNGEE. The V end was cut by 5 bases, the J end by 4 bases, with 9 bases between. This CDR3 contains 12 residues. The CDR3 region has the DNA TGTGCCAGCAGTGCCGGGTTCTATGGCTACACCTTC. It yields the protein CASSAGFYGYTF. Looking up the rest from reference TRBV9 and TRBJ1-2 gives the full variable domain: DSGVTQTPKHLITATGQRVTLRCSPRSGDLSVYWYQQSLDQGLQFLIQYYNGEERAKGNILERFSAQQFPDLHSELNLSSLELGDSALYFCASSAGFYGYTFGSGTRLTVV.

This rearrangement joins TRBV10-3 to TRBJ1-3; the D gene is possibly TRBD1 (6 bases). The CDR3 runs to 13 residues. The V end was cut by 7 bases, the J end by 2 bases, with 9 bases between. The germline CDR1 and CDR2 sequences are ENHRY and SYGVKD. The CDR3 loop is CAITEGAGNTIYF. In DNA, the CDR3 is TGTGCCATCACCGAGGGGGCTGGAAACACCATATATTTT.

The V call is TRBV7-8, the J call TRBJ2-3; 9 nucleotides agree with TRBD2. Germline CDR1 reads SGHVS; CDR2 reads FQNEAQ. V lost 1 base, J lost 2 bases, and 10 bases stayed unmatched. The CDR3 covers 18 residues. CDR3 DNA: TGTGCCAGCAGCTTAGGAATTCGGCTAGCGGGGAACACAGATACGCAGTATTTT. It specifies CASSLGIRLAGNTDTQYF.

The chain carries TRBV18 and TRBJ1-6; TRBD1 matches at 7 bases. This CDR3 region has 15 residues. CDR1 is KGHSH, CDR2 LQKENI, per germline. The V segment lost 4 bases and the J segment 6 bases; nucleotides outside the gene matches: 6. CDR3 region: CASSLHTGVNSPLHF. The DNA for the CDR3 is TGTGCCAGCTCACTCCACACAGGGGTTAATTCACCCCTCCACTTT.

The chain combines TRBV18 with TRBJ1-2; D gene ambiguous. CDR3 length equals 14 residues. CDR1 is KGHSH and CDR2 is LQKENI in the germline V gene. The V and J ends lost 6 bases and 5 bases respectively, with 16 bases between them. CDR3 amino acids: CASSPNTGSYGYTF. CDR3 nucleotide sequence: TGTGCCAGCTCGCCAAATACGGGTTCATATGGCTACACCTTC. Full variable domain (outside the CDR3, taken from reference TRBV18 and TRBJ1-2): NAGVMQNPRHLVRRRGQEARLRCSPMKGHSHVYWYRQLPEEGLKFMVYLQKENIIDESGMPKERFSAEFPKEGPSILRIQQVVRGDSAAYFCASSPNTGSYGYTFGSGTRLTVV.

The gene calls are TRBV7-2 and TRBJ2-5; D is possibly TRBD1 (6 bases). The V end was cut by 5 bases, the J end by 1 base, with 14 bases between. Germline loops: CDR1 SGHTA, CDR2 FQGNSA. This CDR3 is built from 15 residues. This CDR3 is CASSVTGGPQETQYF. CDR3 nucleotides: TGTGCCAGCAGCGTAACTGGGGGCCCCCAAGAGACCCAGTACTTC.

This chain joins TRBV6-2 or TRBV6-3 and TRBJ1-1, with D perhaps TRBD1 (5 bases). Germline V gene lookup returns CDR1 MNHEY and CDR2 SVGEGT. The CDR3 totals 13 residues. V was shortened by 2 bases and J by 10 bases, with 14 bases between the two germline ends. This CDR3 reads CASSYEARGRAFF. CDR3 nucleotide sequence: TGTGCCAGCAGTTACGAGGCAAGGGGTCGAGCTTTCTTT.

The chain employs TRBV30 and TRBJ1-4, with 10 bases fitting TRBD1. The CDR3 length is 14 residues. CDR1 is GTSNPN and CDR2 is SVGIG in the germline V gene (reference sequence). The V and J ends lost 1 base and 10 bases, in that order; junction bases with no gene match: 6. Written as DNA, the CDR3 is TGTGCCTGGAGTGGGGGACAGGGGACGGGAAAACTGTTTTTT. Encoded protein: CAWSGGQGTGKLFF.

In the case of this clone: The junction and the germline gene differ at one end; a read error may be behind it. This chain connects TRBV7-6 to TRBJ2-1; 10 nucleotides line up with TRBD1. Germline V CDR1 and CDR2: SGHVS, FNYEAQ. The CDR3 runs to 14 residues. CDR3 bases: TGTGCCAGCAGCTTAGGGTACGGGACAGGGGAGCGGTTCTTC. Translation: CASSLGYGTGERFF.

The CDR3 loop is CASSLLMAGDSPLHF. The CDR3, as DNA: TGTGCCAGCAGTTTATTGATGGCAGGCGATTCACCCCTCCACTTT. J is TRBJ1-6 and V is TRBV27, with no clear D. The V gene lost 1 base and the J gene lost 8 bases, with 12 bases spanning the gap. Germline-derived CDR1 and CDR2 are MNHEY and SMNVEV (reference sequence). CDR3 length: 15 residues.

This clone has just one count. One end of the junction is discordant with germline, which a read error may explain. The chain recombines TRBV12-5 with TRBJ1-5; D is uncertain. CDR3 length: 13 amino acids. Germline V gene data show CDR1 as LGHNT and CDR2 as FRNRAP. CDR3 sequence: CASGLGLKQLQHF. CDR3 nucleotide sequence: TGTGCTAGTGGTTTGGGGTTAAAACAGCTCCAGCATTTT. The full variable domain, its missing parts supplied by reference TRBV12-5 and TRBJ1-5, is DARVTQTPRHKVTEMGQEVTMRCQPILGHNTVFWYRQTMMQGLELLAYFRNRAPLDDSGMPKDRFSAEMPDATLATLKIQPSEPRDSAVYFCASGLGLKQLQHFGDGTRLSIL.

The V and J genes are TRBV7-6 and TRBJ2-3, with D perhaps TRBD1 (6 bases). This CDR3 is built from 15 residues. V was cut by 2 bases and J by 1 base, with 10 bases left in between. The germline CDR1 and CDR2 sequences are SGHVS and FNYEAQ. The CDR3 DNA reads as TGTGCCAGCAGCTTAAAGGACAGTGGCACAGATACGCAGTATTTT. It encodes CASSLKDSGTDTQYF.

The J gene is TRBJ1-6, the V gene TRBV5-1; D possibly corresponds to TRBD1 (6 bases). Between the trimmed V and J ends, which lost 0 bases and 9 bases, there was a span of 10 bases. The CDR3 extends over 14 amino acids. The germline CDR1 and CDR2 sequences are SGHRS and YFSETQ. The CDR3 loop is CASSLGTEVSPLHF. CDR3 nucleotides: TGCGCCAGCAGCTTGGGGACAGAGGTTTCACCCCTCCACTTT.

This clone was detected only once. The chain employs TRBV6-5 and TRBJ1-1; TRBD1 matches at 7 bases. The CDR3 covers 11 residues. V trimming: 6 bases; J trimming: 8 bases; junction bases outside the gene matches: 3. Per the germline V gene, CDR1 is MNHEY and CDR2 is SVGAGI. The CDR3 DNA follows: TGTGCCAGCAGATCGGGACAGGAAGCTTTCTTT. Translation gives CASRSGQEAFF.

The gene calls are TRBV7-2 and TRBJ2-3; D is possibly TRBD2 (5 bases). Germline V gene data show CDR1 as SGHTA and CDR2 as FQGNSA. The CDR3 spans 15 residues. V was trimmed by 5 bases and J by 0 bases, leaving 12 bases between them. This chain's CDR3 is CASSPKTGSTDTQYF. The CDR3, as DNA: TGTGCCAGCAGCCCGAAAACGGGAAGCACAGATACGCAGTATTTT.

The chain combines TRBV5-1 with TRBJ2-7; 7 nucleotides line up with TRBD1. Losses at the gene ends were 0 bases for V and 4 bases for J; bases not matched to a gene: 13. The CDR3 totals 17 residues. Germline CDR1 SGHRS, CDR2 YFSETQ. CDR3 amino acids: CASSLAAGGGQKYEQYF. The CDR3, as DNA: TGCGCCAGCAGCTTGGCCGCCGGTGGGGGACAGAAGTACGAGCAGTACTTC.

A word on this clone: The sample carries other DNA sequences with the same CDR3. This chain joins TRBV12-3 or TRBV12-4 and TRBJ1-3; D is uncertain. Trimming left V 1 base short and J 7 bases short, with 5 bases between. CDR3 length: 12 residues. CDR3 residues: CASSLGGNTIYF. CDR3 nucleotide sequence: TGTGCCAGCAGTTTAGGAGGGAACACCATATATTTT.

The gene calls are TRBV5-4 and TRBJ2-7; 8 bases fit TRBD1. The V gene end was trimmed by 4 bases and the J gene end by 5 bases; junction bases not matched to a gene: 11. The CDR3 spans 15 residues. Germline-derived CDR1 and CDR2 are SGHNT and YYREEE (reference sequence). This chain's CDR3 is CASSAPQGAMDEQYF. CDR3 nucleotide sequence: TGTGCCAGCAGCGCCCCCCAGGGGGCAATGGACGAGCAGTACTTC. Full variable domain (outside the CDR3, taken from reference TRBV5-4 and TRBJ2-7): ETGVTQSPTHLIKTRGQQVTLRCSSQSGHNTVSWYQQALGQGPQFIFQYYREEENGRGNFPPRFSGLQFPNYSSELNVNALELDDSALYLCASSAPQGAMDEQYFGPGTRLTVT.

The CDR3 bases are TGTGCCTCGACTATAGCGGGGAAAGGAGACACAGATACGCAGTATTTT. Translated: CASTIAGKGDTDTQYF. This chain links TRBV30 with TRBJ2-3; the match to TRBD2 covers 8 bases. The germline gives CDR1 GTSNPN, CDR2 SVGIG (reference sequence). V gave up 7 bases and J gave up 2 bases; unmatched junction bases: 14. There are 16 residues in the CDR3.

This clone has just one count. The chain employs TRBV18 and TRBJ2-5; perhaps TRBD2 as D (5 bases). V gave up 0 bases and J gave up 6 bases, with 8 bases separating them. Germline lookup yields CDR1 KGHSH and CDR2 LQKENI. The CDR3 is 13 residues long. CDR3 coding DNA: TGTGCCAGCTCACCACCAGCCGGGAAGACCCAGTACTTC. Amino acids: CASSPPAGKTQYF.

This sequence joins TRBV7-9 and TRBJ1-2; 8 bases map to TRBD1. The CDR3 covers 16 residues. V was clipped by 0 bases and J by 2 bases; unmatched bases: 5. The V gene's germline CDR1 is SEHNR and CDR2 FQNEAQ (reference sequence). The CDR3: CASSLARQGQNYGYTF. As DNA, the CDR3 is TGTGCCAGCAGCTTAGCCCGACAGGGGCAGAACTATGGCTACACCTTC.

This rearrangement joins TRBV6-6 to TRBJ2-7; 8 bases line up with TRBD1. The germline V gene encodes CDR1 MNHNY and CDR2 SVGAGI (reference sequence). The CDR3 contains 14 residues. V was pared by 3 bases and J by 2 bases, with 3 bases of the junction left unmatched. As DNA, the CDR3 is TGTGCCAGCAGTTATATGACAGGGGCCTACGAGCAGTACTTC. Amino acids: CASSYMTGAYEQYF.

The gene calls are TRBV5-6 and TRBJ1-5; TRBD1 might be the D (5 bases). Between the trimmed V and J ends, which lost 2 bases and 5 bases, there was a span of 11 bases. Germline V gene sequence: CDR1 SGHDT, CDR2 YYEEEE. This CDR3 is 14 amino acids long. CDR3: CASSLGRVDQPQHF. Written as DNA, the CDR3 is TGTGCCAGCAGCTTAGGCAGGGTAGATCAGCCCCAGCATTTT.

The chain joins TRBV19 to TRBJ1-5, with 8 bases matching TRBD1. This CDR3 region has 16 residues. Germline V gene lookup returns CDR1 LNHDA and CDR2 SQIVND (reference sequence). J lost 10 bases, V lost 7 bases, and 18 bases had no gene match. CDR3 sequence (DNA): TGTGCCAGTAACCTTAACAGGGGGGGGGCTTGGGGCCCCCAGCATTTT. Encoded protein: CASNLNRGGAWGPQHF. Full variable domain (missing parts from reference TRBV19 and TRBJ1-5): DGGITQSPKYLFRKEGQNVTLSCEQNLNHDAMYWYRQDPGQGLRLIYYSQIVNDFQKGDIAEGYSVSREKKESFPLTVTSAQKNPTAFYLCASNLNRGGAWGPQHFGDGTRLSIL.

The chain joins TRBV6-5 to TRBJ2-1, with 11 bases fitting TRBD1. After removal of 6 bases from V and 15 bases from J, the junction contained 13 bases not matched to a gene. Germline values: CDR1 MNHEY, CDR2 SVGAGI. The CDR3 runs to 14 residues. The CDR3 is CASSRPGTGGSWFF. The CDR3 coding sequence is TGTGCCAGCAGCCGTCCCGGGACAGGGGGTAGCTGGTTCTTC.